Below, 24 T cell receptor beta chains from the same sample are listed, as sequenced in a study of cytomegalovirus exposure and HLA in healthy donors. This table comes from immunoSEQ multiplex PCR, and its TCRdb copy is limited to in-frame clones, with some not included. The sample yields some 130,000 clones, approximately 84% seen once. The sequencing input was PBMCs. These receptors were taken from a man between 25 and 39 years old in good health and CMV-seropositive.

This clone was seen only a few times. This chain joins TRBV18 and TRBJ1-6, with 11 bases that match TRBD1. CDR1 and CDR2 from the germline V gene are KGHSH and LQKENI. The CDR3 contains 14 residues. V trimming: 4 bases; J trimming: 8 bases; junction bases outside the gene matches: 1. CDR3 protein: CASSRGQGDSPLHF. CDR3 coding DNA: TGTGCCAGCTCACGGGGACAGGGGGATTCACCCCTCCACTTT.

Only a few counts were recorded for this clone. The chain recombines TRBV5-1 with TRBJ1-4; D call uncertain. Trimming pared 2 bases from V and 0 bases from J, leaving 8 bases between. Germline loops: CDR1 SGHRS, CDR2 YFSETQ. The CDR3 sequence is 15 residues long. Here the CDR3 reads CASSLTDATNEKLFF. Written as DNA, the CDR3 is TGCGCCAGCAGCTTAACAGACGCAACTAATGAAAAACTGTTTTTT. Looking up the rest from reference TRBV5-1 and TRBJ1-4 gives the full variable domain: KAGVTQTPRYLIKTRGQQVTLSCSPISGHRSVSWYQQTPGQGLQFLFEYFSETQRNKGNFPGRFSGRQFSNSRSEMNVSTLELGDSALYLCASSLTDATNEKLFFGSGTQLSVL.

This clone was picked up one time. The rearrangement links TRBV4-1 to TRBJ2-2; 9 bases fit TRBD1. From germline, CDR1 is MGHRA and CDR2 YSYEKL. This CDR3 has 15 amino acids. The trim removed 5 bases at V and 8 bases at J, leaving 9 bases unmatched. CDR3 amino acids: CASSFQDRGRGELFF. DNA for the CDR3: TGCGCCAGCAGCTTCCAGGACAGGGGAAGGGGGGAGCTGTTTTTT.

The chain carries TRBV5-6 and TRBJ1-5, with 7 positions matching TRBD1. This CDR3 region has 14 residues. Germline V CDR1 and CDR2: SGHDT, YYEEEE. V was pared by 3 bases and J by 11 bases, with 11 bases of the junction left unmatched. The CDR3: CASSSWDRRGSQHF. The DNA for the CDR3 is TGTGCCAGCAGCTCCTGGGACAGACGGGGGTCCCAGCATTTT.

The rearrangement joins TRBV29-1 to TRBJ1-5; TRBD1 agrees at 10 bases. The CDR3 has 13 residues. With 6 bases clipped from V and 4 bases from J, the junction kept 3 bases outside the gene matches. Germline V CDR1 and CDR2: SQVTM, ANQGSEA. The CDR3 sequence: CSVGGQGNQPQHF. CDR3 nucleotides: TGCAGCGTCGGGGGACAGGGGAATCAGCCCCAGCATTTT.

The V and J genes are TRBV6-5 and TRBJ2-7; D is possibly TRBD1 (5 bases). This CDR3 contains 14 residues. V was pared by 0 bases and J by 5 bases, with 11 bases between. The germline V gene encodes CDR1 MNHEY and CDR2 SVGAGI. The CDR3 spells CASSYSKGINEQYF. CDR3 sequence (DNA): TGTGCCAGCAGTTACTCCAAGGGGATCAACGAGCAGTACTTC.

J is TRBJ2-1 and V is TRBV4-3; 8 positions agree with TRBD1. From germline, CDR1 is LGHNA and CDR2 YSLEER. The length of the CDR3 is 18 residues. V shed 0 bases and J 2 bases; nucleotides not matched to a gene: 9. CDR3 residues: CASSQDPRTGPAYNEQFF. CDR3 bases: TGCGCCAGCAGCCAAGATCCCCGGACAGGGCCCGCCTACAATGAGCAGTTCTTC.

V gene TRBV7-2 combines with J gene TRBJ2-5; 7 bases fit TRBD2. There are 15 residues in the CDR3. Germline V gene data show CDR1 as SGHTA and CDR2 as FQGNSA. V shed 2 bases and J 0 bases; nucleotides not matched to a gene: 3. The DNA of the CDR3 is TGTGCCAGCAGCTTAAGCGGGGTGAACCAAGAGACCCAGTACTTC. Its protein is CASSLSGVNQETQYF.

The chain links TRBV2 to TRBJ2-3, with TRBD2 matching over 8 bases. Per the germline V gene, CDR1 is SNHLY and CDR2 is FYNNEI. The J segment lost 6 bases and the V segment lost 3 bases, leaving 5 bases of the junction unmatched. This CDR3 is 14 amino acids long. The CDR3 bases are TGTGCCAGCAGTGACGGGGGGGCCGTGGATACGCAGTATTTT. This translates into CASSDGGAVDTQYF. The entire variable domain, with the rest obtained from reference TRBV2 and TRBJ2-3, is as follows: EPEVTQTPSHQVTQMGQEVILRCVPISNHLYFYWYRQILGQKVEFLVSFYNNEISEKSEIFDDQFSVERPDGSNFTLKIRSTKLEDSAMYFCASSDGGAVDTQYFGPGTRLTVL.

The chain carries TRBV7-6 and TRBJ2-1; D may be TRBD1 (6 bases). Trimming removed 1 base at V and 8 bases at J, with 18 bases between. The CDR3 totals 16 residues. Germline assignment: CDR1 SGHVS and CDR2 FNYEAQ. The CDR3 DNA follows: TGTGCCAGCAGCTTAGGGGCGGAAAGGGGGTTCGATGAGCAGTTCTTC. Translating it yields CASSLGAERGFDEQFF.

The chain joins TRBV6-1 to TRBJ2-1; 10 bases map to TRBD2. The CDR3 has 13 residues. J gave up 9 bases and V 5 bases, and 4 bases lay outside the gene matches. CDR1 and CDR2 (germline): MNHNS, SASEGT. The CDR3 DNA reads TGTGCCAGCAGTAAGGGACTAGCGTTTGAGCAGTTCTTC. Its protein is CASSKGLAFEQFF.

With regard to this clone: At one end, the junction sequence differs from germline, possibly due to a read error. The chain uses TRBV7-9 and TRBJ2-2; D possibly corresponds to TRBD2 (5 bases). The CDR3 is 14 amino acids. Germline lookup yields CDR1 SEHNR and CDR2 FQNEAQ (reference sequence). The DNA of the CDR3 is TGTGCCAGCACCCCGAGAGCAGAACACCGGGGAGCTGTTTTT. This gives the protein CASTPRAEHRGAVF. Combining the CDR3 with reference TRBV7-9 and TRBJ2-2 gives the whole variable domain DTGVSQNPRHKITKRGQNVTFRCDPISEHNRLYWYRQTLGQGPEFLTYFQNEAQLEKSRLLSDRFSAERPKGSFSTLEIQRTEQGDSAMYLCASTPRAEHRGAVFGEGSRLTVL.

The V gene is TRBV6-6, the J gene TRBJ2-5, with D perhaps TRBD2 (6 bases). Trimming stripped 0 bases from V and 4 bases from J, with 15 bases between. The CDR3 runs 16 residues. Looked up from germline, CDR1 is MNHNY and CDR2 is SVGAGI (reference sequence). CDR3 sequence reads: CASSYSVGRARETQYF. CDR3 in DNA: TGTGCCAGCAGTTACTCGGTCGGGAGAGCCCGAGAGACCCAGTACTTC.

V usage is TRBV7-3 and J usage is TRBJ2-7; tentative D call: TRBD2 (6 bases). Trimming took off 4 bases at V and 5 bases at J, with 15 bases between the two ends. The CDR3 runs to 14 residues. Germline-derived CDR1 and CDR2 are SGHTA and FQGTGA. The CDR3: CASSWGAGNHEQYF. In DNA form, the CDR3 reads TGTGCCAGCAGCTGGGGCGCGGGGAACCACGAGCAGTACTTC.

The chain couples TRBV5-5 to TRBJ1-2, with TRBD1 matching over 8 bases. Trimming at V came to 1 base and at J to 4 bases, leaving 0 bases not matched to a gene. The germline V gene has CDR1 SGHKS and CDR2 YYEKEE (reference sequence). This CDR3 has 13 residues. The CDR3 sequence: CASSLQGAYGYTF. The CDR3 nucleotides are TGTGCCAGCAGCTTGCAGGGGGCCTATGGCTACACCTTC. Using reference TRBV5-5 and TRBJ1-2 for the parts outside the CDR3, the full variable domain is DAGVTQSPTHLIKTRGQQVTLRCSPISGHKSVSWYQQVLGQGPQFIFQYYEKEERGRGNFPDRFSARQFPNYSSELNVNALLLGDSALYLCASSLQGAYGYTFGSGTRLTVV.

The chain employs TRBV12-5 and TRBJ2-3; 9 bases fit TRBD2. CDR1 and CDR2 (germline): LGHNT, FRNRAP. V shed 0 bases and J 0 bases; nucleotides not matched to a gene: 13. The CDR3 totals 20 residues. In DNA, the CDR3 is TGTGCTAGTGGTTTGGTCCCACTAGCGGGTGTACCCTCTAGCACAGATACGCAGTATTTT. Amino acids: CASGLVPLAGVPSSTDTQYF. Based on the CDR3 plus reference TRBV12-5 and TRBJ2-3, the full variable domain is DARVTQTPRHKVTEMGQEVTMRCQPILGHNTVFWYRQTMMQGLELLAYFRNRAPLDDSGMPKDRFSAEMPDATLATLKIQPSEPRDSAVYFCASGLVPLAGVPSSTDTQYFGPGTRLTVL.

The gene calls are TRBV7-8 and TRBJ2-7, with 9 bases that match TRBD1. Looked up from germline, CDR1 is SGHVS and CDR2 is FQNEAQ. This CDR3 has 16 residues. The J segment lost 0 bases and the V segment lost 1 base, leaving 4 bases of the junction unmatched. In DNA, the CDR3 is TGTGCCAGCAGCTTAGACGGACAGGGGACCTCCTACGAGCAGTACTTC. Residues: CASSLDGQGTSYEQYF.

This rearrangement joins TRBV5-5 to TRBJ1-2; 7 nucleotides align to TRBD1. Germline loops: CDR1 SGHKS, CDR2 YYEKEE (reference sequence). The CDR3 has 12 amino acids. V lost 8 bases and J lost 3; bases outside the gene matches: 4. The CDR3 loop reads CASTGVDYGYTF. The CDR3 nucleotides are TGTGCCAGTACAGGGGTGGACTATGGCTACACCTTC.

The rearrangement links TRBV2 to TRBJ2-1; D gene uncertain. The CDR3 is made up of 11 amino acids. Germline V gene lookup returns CDR1 SNHLY and CDR2 FYNNEI. V lost 7 bases and J lost 5, with 6 bases in between. As DNA, the CDR3 is TGTGCCAGCAACCGAGACAATGAGCAGTTCTTC. Protein: CASNRDNEQFF. The variable domain in full, with the rest retrieved from reference TRBV2 and TRBJ2-1, is EPEVTQTPSHQVTQMGQEVILRCVPISNHLYFYWYRQILGQKVEFLVSFYNNEISEKSEIFDDQFSVERPDGSNFTLKIRSTKLEDSAMYFCASNRDNEQFFGPGTRLTVL.

The chain links TRBV6-5 to TRBJ1-5; a weak D match, TRBD1 (6 bases). V lost 5 bases, J lost 5 bases, and 10 bases lay in between. Germline assignment: CDR1 MNHEY and CDR2 SVGAGI. CDR3 length equals 13 residues. The CDR3 sequence: CASSTGKDQPQHF. In DNA form, the CDR3 reads TGTGCCAGCAGTACAGGGAAGGATCAGCCCCAGCATTTT.

This clone was counted once. This rearrangement joins TRBV7-9 to TRBJ1-1; 7 bases align to TRBD1. The germline V gene has CDR1 SEHNR and CDR2 FQNEAQ (reference sequence). Trimming took 5 bases from V and 3 from J; bases not matched to a gene: 9. CDR3 length equals 15 residues. The CDR3 reads CASSERTGQHTEAFF. Written as DNA, the CDR3 is TGTGCCAGCAGCGAGCGGACAGGACAACACACTGAAGCTTTCTTT. Filled out from reference TRBV7-9 and TRBJ1-1, the complete variable domain reads DTGVSQNPRHKITKRGQNVTFRCDPISEHNRLYWYRQTLGQGPEFLTYFQNEAQLEKSRLLSDRFSAERPKGSFSTLEIQRTEQGDSAMYLCASSERTGQHTEAFFGQGTRLTVV.

This sequence joins TRBV7-3 and TRBJ2-5; 8 positions match TRBD2. Germline CDR1 SGHTA, CDR2 FQGTGA. Germline trimming cut 5 bases from V and 5 bases from J; bases unmatched to any gene: 7. The CDR3 covers 14 residues. The CDR3 bases are TGTGCCAGCAGCCTCGGGGGGGCCTATGAGACCCAGTACTTC. Amino acid sequence: CASSLGGAYETQYF.

The chain joins TRBV7-9 to TRBJ2-5; D ambiguous. Trimming stripped 5 bases from V and 1 base from J, with 5 bases between. This CDR3 has 12 residues. Germline V gives CDR1 SEHNR, CDR2 FQNEAQ (reference sequence). CDR3 nucleotide sequence: TGTGCCAGCAGCCCGTCCCAAGAGACCCAGTACTTC. The encoded protein is CASSPSQETQYF.

The chain employs TRBV6-5 and TRBJ2-1; 9 positions match TRBD2. CDR3 length equals 14 residues. Germline assignment: CDR1 MNHEY and CDR2 SVGAGI. The V segment lost 5 bases and the J segment 6 bases; nucleotides outside the gene matches: 5. CDR3 sequence reads: CASSRGGDPNEQFF. The CDR3 nucleotides read TGTGCCAGCAGTCGCGGGGGGGACCCCAATGAGCAGTTCTTC.